This is a list of T cell receptor beta chains from one sample in a study of human T cells and chemical hapten exposure. TCRdb itself ran the RACE reads through MiXCR, one entry per CDR3 protein. Counted here are over 60,000 distinct CDR3 sequences, 10% occurring once; the ten biggest clones make up 6.8%. The sequences come from whole blood, collected in connection with sensitization to the hapten diphenylcyclopropenone (DPC). These receptors were collected from a woman aged 50 to 65 with alopecia areata. Some clones in this sample may be carry-over from other donors' samples. The CDR3 runs from the conserved cysteine through the conserved F or W. The order of the fields is clone size, V gene, CDR3 protein. For some rows the clone size is stated as once, few or many, or as a class when expanded; others skip it.

few TRBV2 CASSPGTSGRTDTQYF
many TRBV19 CASSTRTGSTDTQYF
few TRBV6-5 CASSRQNYGYTF
few TRBV27 CASKASYRDSNQPQHF
many TRBV5-1 CASSTDSSSYNEQFF
NA TRBV7-2 CASSLEGLAKTQYF
many TRBV7-8 CASSSRSGTSSYEQYF
many TRBV20-1 CSASERGTDTQYF
many TRBV5-1 CASSWDRANTEAFF
many TRBV6-2/TRBV6-3 CASSPRPQGARDEQFF
many TRBV7-9 CASSLLAQIGTDTQYF
NA TRBV6-5 CASSYLRGNEQFF
many TRBV29-1 CSARDPRTEAFF
many TRBV30 CAWSVSGQTFF
many TRBV20-1 CSASDRGSPYEQYF
NA TRBV18 CASSIAASGTHRGEQYF
few TRBV20-1 CSARSRGLLGLLAGVSGELFF
many TRBV28 CASSHRTGTDTQYF
NA TRBV20-1 CSARLRGRGYTF
few TRBV20-1 CSALLGGPDTQYF
many TRBV5-6 CASSSYRFSYEQYF
many TRBV7-9 CASSLSGSVDNEQFF
few TRBV5-5 CASSLGDFALFF
NA TRBV6-1 CASRAGANTEAFF
few TRBV18 CASSPAGTGYTEAFF
few TRBV27 CASSLRRERNTGELFF
NA TRBV7-6 CASSLGTPNEQFF
medium-sized TRBV3-1 CASSQDLGSEAFF